This T cell receptor beta chain was captured by sequencing in a study of lymphopenia after photon versus proton radiotherapy. Note on this clone: Its antigen is unknown.

This CDR3 contains 15 residues. Germline lookup yields CDR1 SQVTM and CDR2 ANQGSEA. The germline V and J ends were trimmed by 3 bases and 7 bases, with 18 bases remaining between them. TCRdb's copy holds only in-frame clones and misses some; the assay was immunoSEQ multiplex PCR. The table shows 50,000 to 75,000 clones, with 70% to 90% occurring only once. General study results and limits: In patients who died, overall survival fell as post-nadir TCR diversity dropped more. Proton therapy kept repertoires fairly stable, unlike photons, which gained effector/memory cells. After lymphocyte nadir, photon-treated repertoires showed oligoclonal expansion, especially CD8+ Temra. Better survival with proton therapy was suggested as possible, not demonstrated.

The material was peripheral blood, obtained from a patient treated with photon-based radiotherapy. This chain uses TRBV29-1 with TRBJ1-4, with D tentatively TRBD1 (6 bases). This clonotype originated in a man aged 35-49 years with gastric cancer. The CDR3: CSVEFEGGRGEKLFF. The CDR3 bases are TGCAGCGTTGAGTTCGAGGGGGGAAGGGGTGAAAAACTGTTTTTT. The full variable domain, with the rest looked up from reference TRBV29-1 and TRBJ1-4, is SAVISQKPSRDICQRGTSLTIQCQVDSQVTMMFWYRQQPGQSLTLIATANQGSEATYESGFVIDKFPISRPNLTFSTLTVSNMSPEDSSIYLCSVEFEGGRGEKLFFGSGTQLSVL.